The next 5 T cell receptor beta chains were all read from a single sample in a study of technical replicates of blood from several donors. Measured with immunoSEQ multiplex PCR; TCRdb has only the in-frame clones, and not every one. The sample shows approximately 80,000 clones, 95% to 98% of them seen only once. Sequencing input: T cells isolated from PBMCs. These receptor sequences come from a human donor in good health.

This rearrangement joins TRBV6-5 to TRBJ2-2; TRBD2 might be the D (5 bases). The CDR3 runs to 15 residues. In germline, CDR1 is MNHEY, CDR2 SVGAGI. V lost 2 bases and J 1 base, leaving 8 bases between the germline ends. This CDR3 is CASSYDRGNTGELFF. The CDR3, as DNA: TGTGCCAGCAGTTACGATCGGGGGAACACCGGGGAGCTGTTTTTT.

V and J are TRBV10-3 and TRBJ2-2; 8 bases fit TRBD1. The CDR3 consists of 15 residues. Germline CDR1 and CDR2: ENHRY and SYGVKD. With 7 bases clipped from V and 1 base from J, the junction kept 5 bases outside the gene matches. CDR3 nucleotide sequence: TGTGCCATCACCGAGGACAGGGTGAACACCGGGGAGCTGTTTTTT. Its protein product is CAITEDRVNTGELFF.

The count of this clone is one. The chain joins TRBV11-3 to TRBJ1-1, with 10 positions matching TRBD1. The length of the CDR3 is 12 residues. V lost 5 bases and J lost 11; bases outside the gene matches: 5. Germline CDR1 and CDR2: SGHNT and YENEEA. The CDR3 here is CASSTGTGAAFF. Here the CDR3 DNA reads TGTGCCAGCAGCACCGGGACAGGGGCGGCTTTCTTT.

The chain recombines TRBV10-3 with TRBJ2-7, with 12 bases identical to TRBD1. This CDR3 comprises 15 residues. After removal of 9 bases from V and 5 bases from J, the junction contained 11 bases not matched to a gene. Germline V gene data show CDR1 as ENHRY and CDR2 as SYGVKD. In DNA, the CDR3 is TGTGCCATGCGACCTACCGGGACAGGGGGCCACGAGCAGTACTTC. This codes for CAMRPTGTGGHEQYF.

This clone has a single count. The V and J genes are TRBV10-2 and TRBJ2-5, with D unresolved. Germline loops: CDR1 WSHSY, CDR2 SAAADI. Trimming shortened V by 3 bases and J by 1 base, and 9 bases separated the two germline ends. The CDR3 extends over 14 amino acids. CDR3 protein: CASSDPWLQETQYF. Here the CDR3 DNA reads TGCGCCAGCAGTGATCCCTGGCTCCAAGAGACCCAGTACTTC.